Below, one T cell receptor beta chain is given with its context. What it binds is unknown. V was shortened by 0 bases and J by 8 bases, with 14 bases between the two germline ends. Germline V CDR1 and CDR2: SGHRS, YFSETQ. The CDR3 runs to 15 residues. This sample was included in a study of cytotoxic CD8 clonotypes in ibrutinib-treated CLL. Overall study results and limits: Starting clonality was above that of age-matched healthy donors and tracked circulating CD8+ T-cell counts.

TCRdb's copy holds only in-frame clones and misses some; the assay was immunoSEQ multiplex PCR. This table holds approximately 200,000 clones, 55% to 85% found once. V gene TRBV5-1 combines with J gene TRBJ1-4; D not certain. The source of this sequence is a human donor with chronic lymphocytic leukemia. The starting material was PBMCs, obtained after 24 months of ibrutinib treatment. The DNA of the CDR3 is TGCGCCAGCAGCTTGGAGGGCCTGGCGGGCGAAAAACTGTTTTTT. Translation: CASSLEGLAGEKLFF.